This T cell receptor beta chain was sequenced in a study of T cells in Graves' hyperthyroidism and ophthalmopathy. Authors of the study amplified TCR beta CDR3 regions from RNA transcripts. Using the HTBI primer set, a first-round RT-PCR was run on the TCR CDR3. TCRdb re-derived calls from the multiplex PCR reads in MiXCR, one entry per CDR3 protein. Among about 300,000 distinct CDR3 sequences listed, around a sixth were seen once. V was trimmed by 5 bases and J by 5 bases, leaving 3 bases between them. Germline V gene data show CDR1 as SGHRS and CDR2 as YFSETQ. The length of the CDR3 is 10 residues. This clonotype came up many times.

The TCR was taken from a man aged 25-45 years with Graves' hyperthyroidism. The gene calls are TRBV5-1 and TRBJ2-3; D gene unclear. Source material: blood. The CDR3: CASSEDTQYF. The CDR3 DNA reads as TGCGCCAGCAGTGAAGATACGCAGTATTTT.